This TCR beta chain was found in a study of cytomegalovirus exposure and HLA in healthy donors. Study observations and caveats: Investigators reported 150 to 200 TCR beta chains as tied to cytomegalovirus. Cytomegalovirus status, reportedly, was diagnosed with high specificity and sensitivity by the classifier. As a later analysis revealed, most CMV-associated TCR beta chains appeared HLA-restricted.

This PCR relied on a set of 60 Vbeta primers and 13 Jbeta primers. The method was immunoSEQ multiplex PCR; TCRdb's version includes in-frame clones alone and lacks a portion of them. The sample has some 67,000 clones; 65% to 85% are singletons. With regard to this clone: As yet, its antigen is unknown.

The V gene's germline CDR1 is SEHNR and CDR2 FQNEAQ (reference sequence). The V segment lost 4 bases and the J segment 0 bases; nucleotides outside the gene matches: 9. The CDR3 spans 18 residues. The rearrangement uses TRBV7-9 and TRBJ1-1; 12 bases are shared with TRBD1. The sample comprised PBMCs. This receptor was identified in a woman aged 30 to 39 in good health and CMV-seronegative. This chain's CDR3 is CASSSGQGAGDMNTEAFF. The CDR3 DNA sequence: TGTGCCAGCAGCTCGGGACAGGGGGCGGGGGATATGAACACTGAAGCTTTCTTT.